This T cell receptor (beta chain) was documented in a study of low-dose radiotherapy and immunotherapy resistance in tumors. Study information: Intravenous ipilimumab 1 mg/kg every six weeks was given with nivolumab 240 mg every two weeks. Oral administration of aspirin 300 mg daily occurred for four cycles, commencing at cycle 1 day 1.

CDR1 and CDR2 (germline): SGHTA, FQGNSA. V shed 5 bases, J shed 7 bases, and the junction held 8 bases outside the gene matches. The CDR3 runs to 14 residues. Primers targeting TRAV and TRBV primed first-strand cDNA, covering alpha and beta chains. Amplification, which lasted around 22 PCR cycles, used a constant-region primer and V-primer adapter to amplify TCRs. MiXCR was run by TCRdb on the reads, yielding one entry per CDR3 protein. The data show about 7,300 distinct CDR3 sequences, roughly 88% seen once. Ipilimumab, nivolumab, aspirin, low-dose cyclophosphamide and low-dose radiotherapy were administered to donors.

The sequence was collected from a human donor with advanced metastatic prostate, ovarian, gallbladder or colorectal cancer (not recorded which). This table probably holds off-target reads from a library built for another chain. The chain uses TRBV7-2 and TRBJ2-5; 9 positions agree with TRBD2. DNA of the CDR3: TGTGCCAGCAGCCGGGAGGCGGGGGGGAGGACCCAGTACTTC. The encoded protein is CASSREAGGRTQYF.